The T cell receptor (beta chain) under discussion was sequenced for a study of shared clonotypes between healthy human individuals. About the research overall: Three plates were used per donor for CD4 naive, three for CD4 memory, two for CD8 naive and one for CD8 memory.

An assay was performed, and its level was deep. Profiling relied on immunoSEQ multiplex PCR, and the TCRdb table lists in-frame clones only, not all of them. The table has roughly 110,000 clones, approximately 70% seen once. Comment on this clone: Its specificity is not known.

Looked up from germline, CDR1 is SGHRS and CDR2 is YFSETQ. The CDR3 covers 16 residues. The V gene lost 0 bases and the J gene lost 1 base, with 13 bases spanning the gap. Study outcomes and limitations: Clonotype sharing among the donors was expected to vary with sequencing depth.

The chain is built from TRBV5-1 and TRBJ2-5, with D possibly TRBD1 on 5 matching bases. The clonotype originates from a woman in her 30s in good health. Sequenced: memory CD8+ T cells sorted from blood. Subset denoted: CD45RO+ cells pooled with CCR7-negative TemRA cells. In DNA form, the CDR3 reads TGCGCCAGCAGCTTGGTCCCGACAGATTTCCAAGAGACCCAGTACTTC. This gives the protein CASSLVPTDFQETQYF. Combining the CDR3 with reference TRBV5-1 and TRBJ2-5 gives the whole variable domain KAGVTQTPRYLIKTRGQQVTLSCSPISGHRSVSWYQQTPGQGLQFLFEYFSETQRNKGNFPGRFSGRQFSNSRSEMNVSTLELGDSALYLCASSLVPTDFQETQYFGPGTRLLVL.